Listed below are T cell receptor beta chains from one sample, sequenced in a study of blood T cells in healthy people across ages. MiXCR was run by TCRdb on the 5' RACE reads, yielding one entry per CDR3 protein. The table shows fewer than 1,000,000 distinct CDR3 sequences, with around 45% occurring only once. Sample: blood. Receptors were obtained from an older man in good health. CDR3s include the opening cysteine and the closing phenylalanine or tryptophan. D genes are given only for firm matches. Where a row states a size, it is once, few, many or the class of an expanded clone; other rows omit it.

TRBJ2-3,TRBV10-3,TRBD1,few,CAITEGAGSTDTQYF,TGTGCCATCACCGAGGGGGCAGGATCCACAGATACGCAGTATTTT
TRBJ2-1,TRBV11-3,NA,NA,CASSLGANNEQFF,TGTGCCAGCAGCTTAGGAGCGAACAATGAGCAGTTCTTC
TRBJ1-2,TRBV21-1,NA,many,CASSKSRGQGYTF,TGTGCCAGCAGCAAGAGCAGGGGGCAAGGCTACACCTTC
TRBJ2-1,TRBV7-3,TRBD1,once,CASSKTGGYEQFF,TGTGCCAGCAGTAAAACAGGGGGCTATGAGCAGTTCTTC
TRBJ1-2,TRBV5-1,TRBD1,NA,CASSLGYGQGRDGYTF,TGCGCCAGCAGCTTGGGCTACGGACAGGGAAGGGATGGCTACACCTTC
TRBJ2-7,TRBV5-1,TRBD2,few,CASSPISGRYYEQYF,TGCGCCAGCAGCCCTATTAGCGGGAGATACTACGAGCAGTACTTC
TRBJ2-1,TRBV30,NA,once,CAWSVQGGYNEQFF,TGTGCCTGGAGTGTACAGGGCGGTTACAATGAGCAGTTCTTC
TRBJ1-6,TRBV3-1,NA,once,CASSQGAGALGPLHF,TGTGCCAGCAGCCAAGGGGCAGGGGCGTTAGGACCCCTCCACTTT
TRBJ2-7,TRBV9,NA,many,CASSRRGVGYEQYF,TGTGCCAGCAGCCGCCGTGGTGTCGGGTACGAGCAGTACTTC
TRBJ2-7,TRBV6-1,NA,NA,CASSEATVYEQYF,TGTGCCAGCAGTGAGGCCACGGTCTACGAGCAGTACTTC
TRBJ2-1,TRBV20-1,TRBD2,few,CSASVRAGGPFNEQFF,TGCAGTGCTAGCGTCCGGGCGGGAGGGCCATTCAATGAGCAGTTCTTC
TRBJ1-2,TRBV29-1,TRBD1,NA,CSVTQGTGYYGFTF,TGCAGCGTCACACAGGGGACAGGATACTATGGCTTCACCTTC
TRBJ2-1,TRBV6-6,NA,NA,CASRDYGLSNEQFF,TGTGCCAGCAGGGATTACGGGCTGAGCAATGAGCAGTTCTTC
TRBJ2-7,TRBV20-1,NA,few,CSASVQTYEQYF,TGCAGTGCTAGCGTTCAGACCTACGAGCAGTACTTC
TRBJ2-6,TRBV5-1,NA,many,CASSLDGSSGANVLTF,TGTGCCAGCAGCTTAGATGGGTCCTCTGGGGCCAACGTCCTGACTTTC
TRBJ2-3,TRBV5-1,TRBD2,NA,CASSGSGFSTDTQYF,TGCGCCAGCAGTGGTAGCGGGTTCAGCACAGATACGCAGTATTTT
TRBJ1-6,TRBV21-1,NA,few,CASSKTRAQLNSPLHF,TGTGCCAGCAGCAAAACGCGGGCCCAGCTGAATTCACCCCTCCACTTT
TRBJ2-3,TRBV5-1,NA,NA,CASSPASGRRTDTQYF,TGCGCCAGCAGCCCAGCCAGCGGGCGACGCACAGATACGCAGTATTTT
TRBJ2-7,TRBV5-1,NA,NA,CASSTGLAPYEQYF,TGCGCCAGCAGCACGGGGCTTGCACCCTACGAGCAGTACTTC
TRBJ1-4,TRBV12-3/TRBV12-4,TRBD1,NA,CASRWDRGNEKLFF,TGTGCCAGCAGATGGGACAGGGGGAATGAAAAACTGTTTTTT
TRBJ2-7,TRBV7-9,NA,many,CASRAAGEQYF,TGTGCCAGCAGGGCAGCTGGCGAGCAGTACTTC
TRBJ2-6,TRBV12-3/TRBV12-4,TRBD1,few,CASSPDRVNSGANVLTF,TGTGCCAGCAGTCCTGACAGGGTAAACTCTGGGGCCAACGTCCTGACTTTC
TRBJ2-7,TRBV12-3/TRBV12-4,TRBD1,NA,CASSTRDSWSYEQYF,TGTGCCAGCAGTACCCGGGACAGTTGGTCCTACGAGCAGTACTTC
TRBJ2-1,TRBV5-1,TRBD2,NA,CASSQETSGRAFYNEQFF,TGCGCCAGCAGTCAAGAGACTAGCGGGAGGGCCTTTTACAATGAGCAGTTCTTC
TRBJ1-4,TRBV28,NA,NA,CASSSNRVSTNEKLFF,TGTGCCAGCAGTTCGAACAGGGTCTCTACTAATGAAAAACTGTTTTTT
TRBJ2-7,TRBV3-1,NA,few,CASSQNVAFHEQYF,TGTGCCAGCAGCCAAAATGTGGCCTTCCACGAGCAGTACTTC
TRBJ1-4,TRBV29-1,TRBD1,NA,CSVEEGGSEKLFF,TGCAGCGTTGAAGAAGGGGGCTCTGAAAAACTGTTTTTT
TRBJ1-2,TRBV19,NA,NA,CASSAHRVENYGYTF,TGTGCCAGTAGTGCCCACAGGGTGGAGAACTATGGCTACACCTTC
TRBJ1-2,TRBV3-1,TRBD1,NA,CASSQDVGTAGYGYTF,TGTGCCAGCAGCCAAGATGTGGGGACAGCAGGCTATGGCTACACCTTC
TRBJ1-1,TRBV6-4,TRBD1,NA,CASKGGGTGRMNTEAFF,TGTGCCAGCAAAGGCGGGGGGACAGGAAGAATGAACACTGAAGCTTTCTTT
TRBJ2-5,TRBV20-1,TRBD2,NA,CSARDTLAGTNEQYF,TGCAGTGCTAGAGATACACTAGCGGGAACCAATGAGCAGTACTTC
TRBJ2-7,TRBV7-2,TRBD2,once,CASSVAGVHEQYF,TGTGCCAGCAGCGTCGCGGGGGTGCACGAGCAGTACTTC
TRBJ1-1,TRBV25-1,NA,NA,CASSEHNRKAFF,TGTGCCAGCAGTGAGCATAATCGGAAAGCTTTCTTT
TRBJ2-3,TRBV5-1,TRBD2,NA,CASSLVTGRDPDTQYF,TGCGCCAGCAGCTTGGTTACGGGGAGGGACCCAGATACGCAGTATTTT
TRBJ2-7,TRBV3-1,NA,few,CASSHTSYEQYF,TGTGCCAGCAGCCACACCTCCTACGAGCAGTACTTC
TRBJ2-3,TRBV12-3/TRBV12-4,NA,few,CASSLVSGMRTDTQYF,TGTGCCAGCAGTTTAGTGTCAGGGATGCGCACAGATACGCAGTATTTT
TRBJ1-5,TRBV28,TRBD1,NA,CASSLYLGGTGNQPQHF,TGTGCCAGCAGTTTATATTTAGGGGGGACAGGGAATCAGCCCCAGCATTTT
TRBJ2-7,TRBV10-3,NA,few,CAIGTNSDEQYF,TGTGCCATCGGGACAAATTCCGATGAGCAGTACTTC
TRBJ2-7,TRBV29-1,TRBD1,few,CSVGSTAGTGGNEQYF,TGCAGCGTCGGATCGACGGCCGGGACAGGGGGGAACGAGCAGTACTTC
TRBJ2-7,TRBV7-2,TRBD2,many,CASSLTSGEIRHEQYF,TGTGCCAGCAGCTTAACTAGCGGGGAAATTCGGCACGAGCAGTACTTC
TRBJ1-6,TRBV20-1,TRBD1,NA,CSAGDRGPSPLHF,TGCAGTGCTGGGGACAGGGGGCCTTCACCCCTCCACTTT
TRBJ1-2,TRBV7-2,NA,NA,CASSVVEGNYGYTF,TGTGCCAGCAGCGTAGTCGAGGGGAACTATGGCTACACCTTC
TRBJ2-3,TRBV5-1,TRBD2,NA,CASSLLSGTSDPGTQYF,TGCGCCAGCAGCCTGCTTTCCGGGACTAGCGATCCCGGGACGCAGTATTTT
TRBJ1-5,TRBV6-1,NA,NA,CASMERVDQPQHF,TGTGCCAGCATGGAGAGAGTGGATCAGCCCCAGCATTTT
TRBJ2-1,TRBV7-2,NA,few,CASSSTGPSYNEQFF,TGTGCCAGCAGCTCCACGGGACCCTCCTACAATGAGCAGTTCTTC
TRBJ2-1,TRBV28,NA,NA,CASSLPRASSYNEQFF,TGTGCCAGCAGTTTACCGAGAGCGTCGAGTTACAATGAGCAGTTCTTC
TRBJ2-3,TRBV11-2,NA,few,CASSLERTSTQYF,TGTGCCAGCAGCTTGGAAAGGACGAGTACGCAGTATTTT
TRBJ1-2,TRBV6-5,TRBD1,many,CASSDPGTGERGYTF,TGTGCCAGCAGTGATCCTGGGACAGGGGAGCGAGGCTACACCTTC
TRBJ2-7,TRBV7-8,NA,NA,CASSEGSIFYEQYF,TGTGCCAGCAGCGAGGGAAGTATATTCTACGAGCAGTACTTC
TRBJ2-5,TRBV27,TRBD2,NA,CASRLAGSKTGNEQYF,TGTGCCAGCAGACTAGCGGGGAGTAAGACTGGCAATGAGCAGTACTTC